The next 27 T cell receptor beta chains were all read from a single sample in a study of shared clonotypes between healthy human individuals. TCRdb's table, derived via immunoSEQ multiplex PCR, lists solely in-frame clones and lacks some. The repertoire includes about 1.1 million clones, about 80% of them detected once, and roughly 0.57% sits in the top ten. The sequenced material came from memory CD4+ T cells from PBMCs. This sample's subset: CD45RA-negative fraction. The receptors here all came from a man between 18 and 29 years old in good health. Some clones in this sample may be carry-over from other donors' samples.

This clone has more than one count but fewer than ten. The chain joins TRBV2 to TRBJ2-7, with 8 bases matching TRBD2. Germline V gives CDR1 SNHLY, CDR2 FYNNEI. CDR3 length: 15 amino acids. V dropped 8 bases and J dropped 3; count of bases not matched to a gene: 12. The CDR3 region is CASSRGTRASYEQYF. The CDR3 nucleotides read TGTGCCAGCTCCCGCGGGACTAGGGCGAGCTACGAGCAGTACTTC.

In regard to this clone: A much larger clone differs by one base, so this may be a read error. The sample carries other DNA sequences with the same CDR3. V gene TRBV28 combines with J gene TRBJ1-1; 7 bases map to TRBD1. The CDR3 is made up of 14 amino acids. Germline V gene sequence: CDR1 MDHEN, CDR2 SYDVKM. CDR3 sequence reads: CASRVGQTNTEAFF. The CDR3 DNA reads TGTGCCAGCAGGGTGGGACAGACCAACACTGAGGCTTTCTTT.

The chain links TRBV19 to TRBJ2-3; TRBD2 matches at 8 bases. After removal of 8 bases from V and 3 bases from J, the junction contained 10 bases not matched to a gene. Germline CDR1 and CDR2: LNHDA and SQIVND (reference sequence). The CDR3 sequence is 15 residues long. CDR3 region: CASAPGGAGTDTQYF. CDR3 sequence (DNA): TGTGCCAGTGCACCCGGGGGGGCTGGTACAGATACGCAGTATTTT.

The chain has TRBV2 and TRBJ2-7, with TRBD2 identical over 14 bases. The length of the CDR3 is 15 residues. V lost 6 bases and J lost 5; bases outside the gene matches: 6. Looked up from germline, CDR1 is SNHLY and CDR2 is FYNNEI. The CDR3 protein is CASSAGTSGSDEQYF. The CDR3 DNA reads TGTGCCAGCAGCGCCGGGACTAGCGGGAGCGACGAGCAGTACTTC. The full variable domain, with the rest looked up from reference TRBV2 and TRBJ2-7, is EPEVTQTPSHQVTQMGQEVILRCVPISNHLYFYWYRQILGQKVEFLVSFYNNEISEKSEIFDDQFSVERPDGSNFTLKIRSTKLEDSAMYFCASSAGTSGSDEQYFGPGTRLTVT.

This clone was seen just once. This chain links TRBV14 with TRBJ2-7; weak D call: TRBD2 (6 bases). The germline V gene has CDR1 SGHDN and CDR2 FVKESK. Between the trimmed V and J ends, which lost 4 bases and 2 bases, there was a span of 12 bases. The CDR3 loop spans 14 amino acids. CDR3 bases: TGTGCCAGCAGCCGTAGCGGAGCTACCTACGAGCAGTACTTC. Residues: CASSRSGATYEQYF.

This clone was picked up a small number of times. The V gene is TRBV10-3, the J gene TRBJ1-1; D is unclear. V lost 6 bases and J lost 0, with 14 bases in between. CDR3 length: 15 residues. Germline V gives CDR1 ENHRY, CDR2 SYGVKD. The DNA of the CDR3 is TGTGCCATCAGAGCAGACGGCAGCATGAACACTGAAGCTTTCTTT. Its translation is CAIRADGSMNTEAFF.

The V and J genes are TRBV28 and TRBJ1-1, with TRBD1 as a possible D gene (5 bases). V was pared by 8 bases and J by 5 bases, with 12 bases between. The CDR3 is 12 amino acids. Germline CDR1 and CDR2: MDHEN and SYDVKM. For the CDR3, the DNA is TGTGCCAGCCATATGGGGGGAACTGAAGCTTTCTTT. This sequence encodes CASHMGGTEAFF.

The chain couples TRBV19 to TRBJ1-2; 11 bases map to TRBD1. Germline trimming cut 10 bases from V and 6 bases from J; bases unmatched to any gene: 7. CDR1 is LNHDA and CDR2 is SQIVND in the germline V gene (reference sequence). This CDR3 spans 13 amino acids. The CDR3 bases are TGTGCCACCTGGACAGGGGGCATGAATGGCTACACCTTC. This translates into CATWTGGMNGYTF.

The CDR3 DNA reads TGTGCCAGCAGCTTAAACACATACACAGATACGCAGTATTTT. It is translated as CASSLNTYTDTQYF. This chain uses TRBV7-3 with TRBJ2-3; D call uncertain. The germline V gene encodes CDR1 SGHTA and CDR2 FQGTGA. The CDR3 runs to 14 residues. The ends were cut back, 1 base at V and 2 bases at J, with 7 bases in the middle.

V and J are TRBV2 and TRBJ2-5; 13 nucleotides match TRBD2. Germline-derived CDR1 and CDR2 are SNHLY and FYNNEI. Trimming cost V 6 bases and J 7 bases; bases outside gene matches: 8. The CDR3 runs 15 residues. The CDR3 sequence is CASREGLAGIGTQYF. DNA of the CDR3: TGTGCCAGCAGGGAGGGACTAGCGGGAATCGGGACCCAGTACTTC. Full variable domain (remainder filled in from reference TRBV2 and TRBJ2-5): EPEVTQTPSHQVTQMGQEVILRCVPISNHLYFYWYRQILGQKVEFLVSFYNNEISEKSEIFDDQFSVERPDGSNFTLKIRSTKLEDSAMYFCASREGLAGIGTQYFGPGTRLLVL.

This chain uses TRBV6-6 with TRBJ2-2, with unresolved D. This CDR3 is built from 12 residues. Germline V gene lookup returns CDR1 MNHNY and CDR2 SVGAGI (reference sequence). The V end lost 2 bases, the J end lost 5 bases, and 3 bases lay between the germline ends. CDR3 region: CASSYRTGELFF. The CDR3 nucleotides read TGTGCCAGCAGTTACCGGACCGGGGAGCTGTTTTTT.

The V gene is TRBV7-9, the J gene TRBJ2-7; no clear D. The CDR3 spans 14 residues. The V end was cut by 2 bases, the J end by 1 base, with 9 bases between. Germline CDR1 and CDR2: SEHNR and FQNEAQ (reference sequence). Written as DNA, the CDR3 is TGTGCCAGCAGCTTACACGCATCTTCCTACGAGCAGTACTTC. It translates to CASSLHASSYEQYF.

This clone is a singleton in its sample. V usage is TRBV29-1 and J usage is TRBJ2-5; 10 bases fit TRBD2. Trimming took 7 bases from V and 2 from J; bases not matched to a gene: 4. The germline V gene encodes CDR1 SQVTM and CDR2 ANQGSEA. The length of the CDR3 is 13 residues. Written as DNA, the CDR3 is TGCAGCGCGCGGGGACTAGCGCAAGAGACCCAGTACTTC. It codes for CSARGLAQETQYF.

The chain links TRBV28 to TRBJ1-1; D is possibly TRBD1 (6 bases). The V gene's germline CDR1 is MDHEN and CDR2 SYDVKM. The CDR3 has 13 residues. The V gene lost 10 bases and the J gene lost 6 bases, with 18 bases spanning the gap. The CDR3 DNA reads as TGTGCCACCCGTCGACCAAAGGGGGCTGAAGCTTTCTTT. This codes for CATRRPKGAEAFF.

Only one count was recorded for this clone. Possible read error: a much larger clone is one base away. This is likely a read error, given that the CDR3 carries no conserved phenylalanine or tryptophan at its end. The chain is built from TRBV30 and TRBJ1-1, with TRBD1 as a possible D gene (5 bases). V gave up 5 bases and J gave up 4 bases, with 11 bases separating them. Germline V lookup: CDR1 GTSNPN, CDR2 SVGIG (reference sequence). This CDR3 has 12 residues. The CDR3 region has the DNA TGTGCCTGGGGAGCGGGGCCCACTGAAGCTTTCCTT. Its protein is CAWGAGPTEAFL.

The chain links TRBV7-3 to TRBJ2-3; D gene uncertain. The germline V gene encodes CDR1 SGHTA and CDR2 FQGTGA. V was shortened by 5 bases and J by 4 bases, with 7 bases between the two germline ends. This CDR3 has 12 residues. For the CDR3, the DNA is TGTGCCAGCAGCCCCCCGGCAGATACGCAGTATTTT. This sequence encodes CASSPPADTQYF.

The chain employs TRBV29-1 and TRBJ1-1; 8 positions match TRBD1. There are 13 residues in the CDR3. The V and J ends lost 0 bases and 3 bases, in that order; junction bases with no gene match: 0. The germline V gene has CDR1 SQVTM and CDR2 ANQGSEA. This CDR3 is CSVEEQGDTEAFF. The CDR3 nucleotides are TGCAGCGTTGAAGAACAGGGGGACACTGAAGCTTTCTTT.

A few counts support this clone. The gene calls are TRBV30 and TRBJ1-3, with D perhaps TRBD1 (6 bases). Per germline, CDR1 GTSNPN and CDR2 SVGIG (reference sequence). Trimming shortened V by 0 bases and J by 8 bases, and 11 bases separated the two germline ends. The CDR3 extends over 13 amino acids. The CDR3 sequence is CAWSVHRVHTIYF. The DNA for the CDR3 is TGTGCCTGGAGTGTACACAGGGTGCACACCATATATTTT.

This rearrangement joins TRBV28 to TRBJ1-2; no definite D call. The CDR3 is made up of 13 amino acids. Germline assignment: CDR1 MDHEN and CDR2 SYDVKM. V was clipped by 5 bases and J by 6 bases, with 13 bases between them. CDR3 bases: TGTGCCAGCAGTGCCTATGGGGATCATGGCTACACCTTC. Its translation: CASSAYGDHGYTF.

Points on this clone: One end of the junction does not line up with germline, which may come from a read error. V is TRBV28 and J is TRBJ1-1; no reliable D call. Germline values: CDR1 MDHEN, CDR2 SYDVKM. CDR3 length equals 12 residues. CDR3 sequence: CASTPLKTEAFF. The CDR3 region has the DNA TGTGCCAGCACCCCCTTGAAGACTGAAGCTTTCTTT. The full variable domain, its missing parts supplied by reference TRBV28 and TRBJ1-1, is DVKVTQSSRYLVKRTGEKVFLECVQDMDHENMFWYRQDPGLGLRLIYFSYDVKMKEKGDIPEGYSVSREKKERFSLILESASTNQTSMYLCASTPLKTEAFFGQGTRLTVV.

The chain recombines TRBV18 with TRBJ2-5; D assignment may be TRBD1 or TRBD2 (5 bases each). Per the germline V gene, CDR1 is KGHSH and CDR2 is LQKENI. V lost 3 bases and J lost 3, with 14 bases in between. The CDR3 totals 15 residues. The CDR3 nucleotides read TGTGCCAGCTCACCCGGGGCTGCCTGGGAAGAGACCCAGTACTTC. Translation gives CASSPGAAWEETQYF.

In this sample, this clone turned up a few times. V and J are TRBV6-6 and TRBJ2-2; D is possibly TRBD2 (6 bases). The V gene lost 2 bases and the J gene lost 2 bases, with 12 bases spanning the gap. This CDR3 has 16 amino acids. Germline-derived CDR1 and CDR2 are MNHNY and SVGAGI (reference sequence). The CDR3 region is CASSYGSGLNTGELFF. DNA of the CDR3: TGTGCCAGCAGTTACGGGTCCGGACTAAACACCGGGGAGCTGTTTTTT.

The chain recombines TRBV30 with TRBJ2-3; tentative D call: TRBD2 (6 bases). The V gene's germline CDR1 is GTSNPN and CDR2 SVGIG (reference sequence). CDR3 length: 13 amino acids. Trimming removed 0 bases at V and 4 bases at J, with 8 bases between. The CDR3 bases are TGTGCCTGGAGTGTAGGGGAGGCAGATACGCAGTATTTT. Translation: CAWSVGEADTQYF.

The chain links TRBV27 to TRBJ2-1, with D uncertain. The germline CDR1 and CDR2 sequences are MNHEY and SMNVEV (reference sequence). This CDR3 contains 16 residues. V lost 7 bases to trimming and J lost 2 bases, with 18 bases between them. CDR3 DNA sequence: TGTGCCAGCAAAGCCTTTATCAGACTCCCCTACAATGAGCAGTTCTTC. Amino acid sequence: CASKAFIRLPYNEQFF.

The chain couples TRBV5-1 to TRBJ2-1; 11 nucleotides match TRBD2. V shed 4 bases and J 0 bases; nucleotides not matched to a gene: 3. CDR3 length: 16 amino acids. Per germline, CDR1 SGHRS and CDR2 YFSETQ. The CDR3 here is CASSPLAGGSYNEQFF. CDR3 in DNA: TGCGCCAGCAGCCCTCTAGCGGGGGGCTCCTACAATGAGCAGTTCTTC.

This clone occurred a few times. The rearrangement joins TRBV7-6 to TRBJ2-2; TRBD1 matches 10 bases. The CDR3 runs to 14 residues. CDR1 and CDR2 (germline): SGHVS, FNYEAQ. V shed 9 bases, J shed 3 bases, and the junction held 4 bases outside the gene matches. In nucleotides, the CDR3 is TGTGCCAGTAGACAGGGGGCTGACACCGGGGAGCTGTTTTTT. Amino acids: CASRQGADTGELFF.

On this clone itself: This sample includes further DNA sequences coding for the same CDR3. The V call is TRBV28, the J call TRBJ2-5; D unresolved. V dropped 1 base and J dropped 5 bases, with 5 bases sitting between them. This CDR3 contains 12 residues. The germline CDR1 and CDR2 sequences are MDHEN and SYDVKM. CDR3 in DNA: TGTGCCAGCAGTTTATCTTGGGAGACCCAGTACTTC. Protein: CASSLSWETQYF.